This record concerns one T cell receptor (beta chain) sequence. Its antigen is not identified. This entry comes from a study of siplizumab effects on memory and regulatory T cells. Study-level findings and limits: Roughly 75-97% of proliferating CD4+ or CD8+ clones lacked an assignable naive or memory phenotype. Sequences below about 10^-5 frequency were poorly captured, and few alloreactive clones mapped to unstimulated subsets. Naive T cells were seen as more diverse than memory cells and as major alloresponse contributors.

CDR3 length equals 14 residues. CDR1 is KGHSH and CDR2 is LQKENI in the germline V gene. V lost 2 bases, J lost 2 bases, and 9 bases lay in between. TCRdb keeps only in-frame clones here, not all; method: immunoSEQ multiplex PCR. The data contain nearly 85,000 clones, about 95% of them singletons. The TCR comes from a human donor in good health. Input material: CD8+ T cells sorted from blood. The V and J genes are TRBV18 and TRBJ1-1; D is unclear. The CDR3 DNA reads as TGTGCCAGCTCACCATACGACCCAAACACTGAAGCTTTCTTT. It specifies CASSPYDPNTEAFF.